This passage covers 7 T cell receptor beta chains from one sample sequenced in a study of cytomegalovirus exposure and HLA in healthy donors. With 60 Vbeta and 13 Jbeta primers, the PCR was carried out. Assay used: immunoSEQ multiplex PCR; TCRdb lists only in-frame clones, some missing. Here the sample spans 150,000 to 200,000 clones, 62% being singletons. Sequencing input: PBMCs. These receptors originate from a man in his forties in good health and CMV-seronegative.

V is TRBV6-1 and J is TRBJ2-5; D might be TRBD2 (6 bases). This CDR3 region has 15 residues. Germline CDR1 and CDR2: MNHNS and SASEGT. The V and J ends lost 2 bases and 4 bases respectively, with 14 bases between them. The CDR3 loop is CASSEYAGTVETQYF. The CDR3 coding sequence is TGTGCCAGCAGTGAATACGCGGGAACGGTAGAGACCCAGTACTTC.

The CDR3 sequence is CASSVTENTEAFF. CDR3 nucleotide sequence: TGTGCCAGCAGTGTCACAGAGAACACTGAAGCTTTCTTT. V gene TRBV6-4 combines with J gene TRBJ1-1, with D unresolved. This CDR3 has 13 amino acids. The V end lost 4 bases, the J end lost 1 base, and 7 bases lay between the germline ends. Germline CDR1 is MRHNA and CDR2 is SNTAGT.

On this clone itself: Other DNA sequences within the sample encode an identical CDR3. The rearrangement uses TRBV5-4 and TRBJ1-4; no clear D gene. Trimming removed 8 bases from V and 2 bases from J, with 10 bases in between. Germline CDR1 and CDR2: SGHNT and YYREEE (reference sequence). CDR3 length: 13 residues. The CDR3 reads CASREVTNEKLFF. The CDR3 DNA reads TGTGCCAGTCGAGAGGTGACTAATGAAAAACTGTTTTTT.

The gene calls are TRBV29-1 and TRBJ2-2, with a tentative D call TRBD1 (7 bases). Looked up from germline, CDR1 is SQVTM and CDR2 is ANQGSEA. The V end was cut by 4 bases, the J end by 6 bases, with 21 bases between. The CDR3 runs to 16 residues. For the CDR3, the DNA is TGCAGCGTTGTCCTACAAAGACAGGGAGGAGCCGGGGAGCTGTTTTTT. Translating it yields CSVVLQRQGGAGELFF.

The chain combines TRBV29-1 with TRBJ1-1; D is unresolved. Germline V gene data show CDR1 as SQVTM and CDR2 as ANQGSEA. This CDR3 has 13 residues. Trimming removed 7 bases from V and 0 bases from J, with 12 bases in between. CDR3 sequence: CSARGQVNTEAFF. The CDR3 DNA is TGCAGCGCCCGAGGGCAGGTGAACACTGAAGCTTTCTTT.

This sequence joins TRBV18 and TRBJ2-7; 8 nucleotides line up with TRBD1. Germline loops: CDR1 KGHSH, CDR2 LQKENI. The CDR3 length is 14 residues. V lost 4 bases and J lost 5; bases outside the gene matches: 7. In DNA, the CDR3 is TGTGCCAGCTCACGGGGACAGGAGGGTCACGAGCAGTACTTC. As protein: CASSRGQEGHEQYF.

The gene calls are TRBV9 and TRBJ2-2; D possibly corresponds to TRBD1 (7 bases). Germline V CDR1 and CDR2: SGDLS, YYNGEE. The CDR3 is made up of 16 amino acids. V was cut by 0 bases and J by 4 bases, with 13 bases left in between. For the CDR3, the DNA is TGTGCCAGCAGCGTAGTTCAGGGGGGAAGCACCGGGGAGCTGTTTTTT. The encoded protein is CASSVVQGGSTGELFF.